One and the same sample provided the 6 T cell receptor beta chains below, sequenced in a study of T cells in Graves' hyperthyroidism and ophthalmopathy. RNA transcripts yielded amplified TCR beta CDR3 regions. The HTBI set primed first-round TCR CDR3 RT-PCR. Via MiXCR, TCRdb re-called the multiplex PCR reads, giving one row per CDR3 protein. The table has about 410,000 distinct CDR3 sequences, approximately 14% seen once. Material for sequencing was blood. These receptors originate from a man between 18 and 29 years old with Graves' ophthalmopathy.

This clonotype was observed at least ten times. The chain joins TRBV3-1 to TRBJ1-2; TRBD1 matches at 12 bases. J gave up 6 bases and V 8 bases, and 7 bases lay outside the gene matches. This CDR3 comprises 14 residues. Germline V gene sequence: CDR1 LGHDT, CDR2 YNNKEL (reference sequence). Here the CDR3 DNA reads TGTGCCAGCGCACAGGGACAGGGGGCAGATGGCTACACCTTC. Translated: CASAQGQGADGYTF.

The chain has TRBV5-1 and TRBJ2-3; D possibly corresponds to TRBD2 (5 bases). Germline CDR1 SGHRS, CDR2 YFSETQ. The CDR3 is 16 residues long. V was clipped by 6 bases and J by 0 bases, with 17 bases between them. The CDR3 nucleotides read TGCGCCAGCACGAGCGGCCACCGCTCTAGCACAGATACGCAGTATTTT. As protein: CASTSGHRSSTDTQYF.

The chain is built from TRBV19 and TRBJ2-7; possibly TRBD1 for D (5 bases). V was cut by 6 bases and J by 3 bases, with 12 bases left in between. CDR1 and CDR2 (germline): LNHDA, SQIVND (reference sequence). The CDR3 extends over 13 amino acids. CDR3: CASRDPDSYEQYF. The CDR3 DNA reads TGTGCCAGTAGGGACCCCGACAGCTACGAGCAGTACTTC.

This clonotype has ten or more counts. The chain recombines TRBV12-3 or TRBV12-4 with TRBJ2-7; 9 positions agree with TRBD2. This CDR3 has 14 amino acids. With V trimmed by 7 bases and J by 2 bases, 6 bases remained unmatched. The CDR3 region is CASTPGGRAYEQYF. As DNA, the CDR3 is TGTGCCAGCACCCCGGGCGGGAGGGCCTACGAGCAGTACTTC.

There are many counts of this clonotype. The chain uses TRBV6-1 and TRBJ2-7, with D uncertain. The CDR3 consists of 12 residues. V was cut by 3 bases and J by 3 bases, with 6 bases left in between. Germline V gene lookup returns CDR1 MNHNS and CDR2 SASEGT. CDR3 DNA: TGTGCCAGCAGTGAGCGAGGCTACGAGCAGTACTTC. It yields the protein CASSERGYEQYF.

This clonotype appeared many times. The rearrangement links TRBV27 to TRBJ2-3; a possible D gene is TRBD2 (6 bases). This CDR3 is built from 16 residues. V gave up 1 base and J gave up 1 base, with 12 bases separating them. Germline CDR1 reads MNHEY; CDR2 reads SMNVEV (reference sequence). The CDR3 nucleotides read TGTGCCAGCAGTTTATTTGGCGGGATCGGCACAGATACGCAGTATTTT. This codes for CASSLFGGIGTDTQYF.